This T cell receptor beta chain originates from a study of Ad26.COV2.S vaccination and SARS-CoV-2 variants. Sample treatment: roughly 19 received Ad26.COV2.S at low or high dose, single or two shots; roughly five received placebo; per-sample allocation not given. Sampling happened 63 days after the first vaccine or placebo injection. Generated by immunoSEQ multiplex PCR, the TCRdb table keeps only in-frame clones and is missing some. The data hold over 400,000 clones, with around 92% observed a single time. Germline values: CDR1 WSHSY, CDR2 SAAADI. The CDR3 is made up of 16 amino acids. The J segment lost 2 bases and the V segment lost 8 bases, leaving 10 bases of the junction unmatched.

The V gene is TRBV10-2, the J gene TRBJ2-2, with 8 bases that match TRBD1. This specimen consisted of peripheral blood, obtained in a trial of Ad26.COV2.S vaccine versus placebo. The sequence was obtained from a person aged 18-65 years who received the Ad26.COV2.S COVID-19 vaccine or a placebo. This chain's CDR3 is CASFVSGTGNTGELFF. The DNA for the CDR3 is TGCGCCAGCTTCGTTTCCGGGACAGGTAACACCGGGGAGCTGTTTTTT.